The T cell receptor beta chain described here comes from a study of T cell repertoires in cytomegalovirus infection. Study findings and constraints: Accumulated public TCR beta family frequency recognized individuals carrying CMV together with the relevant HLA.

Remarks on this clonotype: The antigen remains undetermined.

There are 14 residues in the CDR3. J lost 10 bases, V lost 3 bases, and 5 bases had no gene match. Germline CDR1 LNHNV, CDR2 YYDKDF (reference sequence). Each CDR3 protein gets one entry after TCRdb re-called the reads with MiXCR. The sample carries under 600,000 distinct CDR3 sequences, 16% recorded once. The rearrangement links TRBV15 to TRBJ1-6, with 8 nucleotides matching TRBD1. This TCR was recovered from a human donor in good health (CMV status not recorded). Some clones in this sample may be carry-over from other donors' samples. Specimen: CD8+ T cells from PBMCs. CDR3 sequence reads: CATSSTQGGSPLHF. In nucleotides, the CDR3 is TGTGCCACCAGCAGCACACAGGGGGGATCACCCCTCCACTTT. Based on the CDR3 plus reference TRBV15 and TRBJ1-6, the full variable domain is DAMVIQNPRYQVTQFGKPVTLSCSQTLNHNVMYWYQQKSSQAPKLLFHYYDKDFNNEADTPDNFQSRRPNTSFCFLDIRSPGLGDTAMYLCATSSTQGGSPLHFGNGTRLTVT.